This TCR beta chain was profiled in a study of cytomegalovirus exposure and HLA in healthy donors. This PCR relied on a set of 60 Vbeta primers and 13 Jbeta primers. Data came from immunoSEQ multiplex PCR; TCRdb stores just in-frame clones and leaves some out. The sample lists tens of thousands of clones; nearly 80% were seen once. Notes on this clone: As yet, its antigen is unknown.

Whole-study findings and limits: What was likely a sequencing artifact was a cluster of highly shared sequence variants. In a later analysis, HLA-associated beta chains showed higher expansion and lower generation probabilities than comparable chains.

Germline trimming cut 6 bases from V and 5 bases from J; bases unmatched to any gene: 8. Per the germline V gene, CDR1 is MNHEY and CDR2 is SVGAGI. The CDR3 is 14 amino acids. The V and J genes are TRBV6-5 and TRBJ2-7; TRBD1 matches at 9 bases. Sequencing used PBMCs. This receptor was obtained from a woman between 45 and 65 years old in good health and CMV-seropositive. The CDR3 spells CASSTRDRVNEQYF. The CDR3 DNA follows: TGTGCCAGCAGCACCCGGGACAGGGTAAACGAGCAGTACTTC.